The 29 T cell receptor beta chains given below trace back to one sample, sequenced in a study of T cell repertoires in cytomegalovirus infection. TCRdb passed the reads through MiXCR, listing each CDR3 protein once. The sample contains around 330,000 distinct CDR3 sequences, roughly a sixth of which appear only once. Sequencing used PBMCs. The receptors here all came from a human donor in good health (CMV status not recorded). Some clones in this sample may be carry-over from other donors' samples.

V and J are TRBV19 and TRBJ2-4; 8 bases agree with TRBD1. The CDR3 totals 18 residues. V shed 6 bases and J 0 bases; nucleotides not matched to a gene: 13. Germline V CDR1 and CDR2: LNHDA, SQIVND (reference sequence). CDR3 residues: CASSPGETGEVAKNIQYF. The CDR3 coding sequence is TGTGCCAGTAGCCCTGGTGAGACAGGGGAAGTAGCCAAAAACATTCAGTACTTC.

There are a few counts of this clonotype. The chain is built from TRBV20-1 and TRBJ1-6, with a weak D call TRBD1 (6 bases). Between the trimmed V and J ends, which lost 1 base and 3 bases, there was a span of 13 bases. Germline V gene lookup returns CDR1 DFQATT and CDR2 SNEGSKA (reference sequence). The CDR3 has 16 residues. The CDR3 nucleotides are TGCAGTGCTAGAGTAGCTCGGACAGACTATAATTCACCCCTCCACTTT. Amino acids: CSARVARTDYNSPLHF.

The V gene is TRBV10-3, the J gene TRBJ1-5; the D is unclear. In germline, CDR1 is ENHRY, CDR2 SYGVKD. This CDR3 contains 13 residues. The V and J ends lost 10 bases and 3 bases respectively, with 13 bases between them. CDR3 protein: CATGRGYNQPQHF. The CDR3 DNA reads TGTGCCACCGGCCGGGGATACAATCAGCCCCAGCATTTT.

This clonotype occurred a few times. CDR3 in amino acids: CSASRPGVWEQYF. CDR3 in DNA: TGCAGTGCTAGTCGGCCGGGGGTATGGGAGCAGTACTTC. The V call is TRBV20-1, the J call TRBJ2-7, with a tentative D call TRBD2 (6 bases). The CDR3 sequence is 13 residues long. V gave up 3 bases and J gave up 7 bases, with 16 bases separating them. Looked up from germline, CDR1 is DFQATT and CDR2 is SNEGSKA (reference sequence).

V is TRBV12-3 or TRBV12-4 and J is TRBJ2-7; tentative D call: TRBD1 (6 bases). CDR3 length: 14 amino acids. Trimming took 5 bases from V and 9 from J, leaving 20 bases between them. CDR3 sequence reads: CASSHLTGRTGQYF. The CDR3 nucleotides are TGTGCCAGCAGTCACCTGACAGGCCGAACGGGGCAGTACTTC.

The CDR3 spells CASSTPGTEYGYTF. In DNA form, the CDR3 reads TGTGCCAGCAGCACCCCCGGGACAGAGTATGGCTACACCTTC. The chain joins TRBV28 to TRBJ1-2, with 7 bases aligning to TRBD1. V trimming: 6 bases; J trimming: 5 bases; junction bases outside the gene matches: 9. The V gene's germline CDR1 is MDHEN and CDR2 SYDVKM. This CDR3 contains 14 residues.

This clonotype appeared a few times. This chain joins TRBV15 and TRBJ2-1; TRBD2 aligns across 13 bases. CDR3 length equals 15 residues. Losses at the gene ends were 4 bases for V and 5 bases for J; bases not matched to a gene: 2. The germline gives CDR1 LNHNV, CDR2 YYDKDF (reference sequence). CDR3 residues: CATSTGLAGNNEQFF. DNA for the CDR3: TGTGCCACCAGCACGGGACTAGCGGGGAACAATGAGCAGTTCTTC.

This clonotype was counted once. Being one base from a much bigger clone, this may be a read error. This chain connects TRBV27 to TRBJ1-1; no clear D gene. The CDR3 runs to 16 residues. Looked up from germline, CDR1 is MNHEY and CDR2 is SMNVEV (reference sequence). Written as DNA, the CDR3 is TGTGCCAGCAGTCCCGCTTCGGACGGTCAGAACACTGAAGCTTTATTT. This translates into CASSPASDGQNTEALF.

This clonotype was observed a few times. The gene calls are TRBV12-3 or TRBV12-4 and TRBJ1-5; possible D gene TRBD1, 5 bases. The V gene lost 3 bases and the J gene lost 0 bases, with 15 bases spanning the gap. This CDR3 is built from 17 residues. The CDR3 region is CASSFQQAQYSNQPQHF. The CDR3 DNA reads as TGTGCCAGCAGTTTCCAACAGGCCCAGTATAGCAATCAGCCCCAGCATTTT.

This clonotype was counted ten times or more. V and J are TRBV28 and TRBJ2-7; TRBD1 matches at 7 bases. The CDR3 covers 16 residues. The V and J ends lost 8 bases and 2 bases, in that order; junction bases with no gene match: 15. Germline V gene sequence: CDR1 MDHEN, CDR2 SYDVKM. The CDR3 region has the DNA TGTGCCAGCGCCGGTAATCGGGGACAGAGAACCTACGAGCAGTACTTC. It yields the protein CASAGNRGQRTYEQYF.

This clonotype has a handful of counts. The J gene is TRBJ1-4, the V gene TRBV7-2; TRBD1 is a possible D gene (6 bases). The germline gives CDR1 SGHTA, CDR2 FQGNSA. This CDR3 contains 15 residues. The germline V and J ends were trimmed by 3 bases and 5 bases, with 13 bases remaining between them. CDR3 loop: CASSFMDSRNEKLFF. In nucleotides, the CDR3 is TGTGCCAGCAGCTTTATGGACAGTAGAAATGAAAAACTGTTTTTT. The full variable domain, rest sourced from reference TRBV7-2 and TRBJ1-4, is GAGVSQSPSNKVTEKGKDVELRCDPISGHTALYWYRQSLGQGLEFLIYFQGNSAPDKSGLPSDRFSAERTGGSVSTLTIQRTQQEDSAVYLCASSFMDSRNEKLFFGSGTQLSVL.

This clonotype showed up many times. V gene TRBV12-3 or TRBV12-4 combines with J gene TRBJ1-3; D gene ambiguous. Trimming pared 6 bases from V and 8 bases from J, leaving 17 bases between. The CDR3 is 14 amino acids. The CDR3 loop is CASRSQPAVDTIYF. CDR3 DNA: TGTGCCAGCAGGTCACAACCGGCGGTAGACACCATATATTTT.

The chain has TRBV5-4 and TRBJ2-7, with D tentatively TRBD2 (6 bases). Germline loops: CDR1 SGHNT, CDR2 YYREEE (reference sequence). V lost 3 bases and J 3 bases, leaving 19 bases between the germline ends. There are 16 residues in the CDR3. CDR3 DNA sequence: TGTGCCAGCAGCTGGGGACTGCAGTCCAAAAGCTACGAGCAGTACTTC. It specifies CASSWGLQSKSYEQYF.

This clonotype was observed a few times. This chain links TRBV12-3 or TRBV12-4 with TRBJ1-1; D gene ambiguous. The length of the CDR3 is 11 residues. Trimming removed 6 bases from V and 10 bases from J, with 12 bases in between. The DNA for the CDR3 is TGTGCCAGCAGCGCTGGGGTCGGAGCTTTCTTT. Translation gives CASSAGVGAFF.

This clonotype was counted at least ten times. The chain employs TRBV7-2 and TRBJ1-2; D is undetermined. The length of the CDR3 is 13 residues. V gave up 7 bases and J gave up 0 bases, with 9 bases separating them. CDR1 and CDR2 from the germline V gene are SGHTA and FQGNSA. CDR3: CASKSGPNYGYTF. For the CDR3, the DNA is TGTGCCAGCAAATCTGGTCCTAACTATGGCTACACCTTC.

The chain carries TRBV25-1 and TRBJ1-4; D is perhaps TRBD1 (6 bases). This CDR3 has 15 residues. V lost 4 bases and J lost 8, with 17 bases in between. CDR1 is MGHDK, CDR2 SYGVNS, per germline. The CDR3 DNA reads as TGTGCCAGCAGTGCCCCCCGGGCAGGGGACGAAAAACTGTTTTTT. It specifies CASSAPRAGDEKLFF.

This clonotype was seen at least ten times. This chain connects TRBV4-1 to TRBJ2-2; 12 nucleotides match TRBD2. After removal of 0 bases from V and 7 bases from J, the junction contained 15 bases not matched to a gene. Germline V lookup: CDR1 MGHRA, CDR2 YSYEKL. This CDR3 comprises 20 residues. Written as DNA, the CDR3 is TGCGCCAGCAGCCAAGATCCCACTAATCGACTAGCGGGGGTGCACGGGGAGCTGTTTTTT. Its translation: CASSQDPTNRLAGVHGELFF.

This chain connects TRBV20-1 to TRBJ1-5, with D possibly TRBD1 on 5 matching bases. The germline V gene encodes CDR1 DFQATT and CDR2 SNEGSKA (reference sequence). Between the trimmed V and J ends, which lost 5 bases and 0 bases, there was a span of 14 bases. The CDR3 length is 15 residues. CDR3 sequence: CSAAWGASSNQPQHF. CDR3 nucleotide sequence: TGCAGTGCTGCCTGGGGCGCGAGTAGCAATCAGCCCCAGCATTTT.

This sequence joins TRBV10-3 and TRBJ2-3; D unresolved. The germline V gene has CDR1 ENHRY and CDR2 SYGVKD. The CDR3 spans 15 residues. Trimming removed 7 bases at V and 0 bases at J, with 14 bases between. The CDR3 region is CAIIMGNPSTDTQYF. CDR3 in DNA: TGTGCCATCATTATGGGTAACCCTAGCACAGATACGCAGTATTTT.

This clonotype has a handful of counts. The chain links TRBV12-3 or TRBV12-4 to TRBJ1-1, with 10 bases matching TRBD1. V was pared by 6 bases and J by 6 bases, with 10 bases of the junction left unmatched. This CDR3 contains 15 residues. CDR3 bases: TGTGCCAGCAGACCTCAAGGACAGGGGGGCTCTGAAGCTTTCTTT. It translates to CASRPQGQGGSEAFF.

In its sample, this clonotype was seen a few times. The junction does not match germline at one end; this may be a read error. The chain recombines TRBV7-7 with TRBJ2-3, with D maybe TRBD2 (5 bases). This CDR3 has 13 amino acids. Germline values: CDR1 SSHAT, CDR2 FNYEAQ (reference sequence). CDR3 sequence (DNA): TGTGCTAGCAGCTTAGCGTTAAAGGACGCGCAGTATTTT. Its protein product is CASSLALKDAQYF. The full variable domain, completed using reference TRBV7-7 and TRBJ2-3, is GAGVSQSPRYKVTKRGQDVTLRCDPISSHATLYWYQQALGQGPEFLTYFNYEAQPDKSGLPSDRFSAERPEGSISTLTIQRTEQRDSAMYRCASSLALKDAQYFGPGTRLTVL.

This clonotype has at least ten counts. The chain is built from TRBV6-6 and TRBJ1-1; a possible D gene is TRBD1 (6 bases). The germline V gene encodes CDR1 MNHNY and CDR2 SVGAGI (reference sequence). CDR3 length: 17 residues. V dropped 5 bases and J dropped 1 base, with 20 bases sitting between them. As DNA, the CDR3 is TGTGCCAGCAGTCTCCCGGGGGGGCGCGGTCCGAACACTGAAGCTTTCTTT. Its protein is CASSLPGGRGPNTEAFF.

Many counts were recorded for this clonotype. This sequence joins TRBV7-9 and TRBJ1-2; D remains ambiguous. Germline-derived CDR1 and CDR2 are SEHNR and FQNEAQ (reference sequence). The CDR3 covers 14 residues. V was clipped by 1 base and J by 8 bases, with 14 bases between them. CDR3 DNA: TGTGCCAGCAGCTTAGTAGCCCCTGAGGGAGGCTACACCTTC. Protein product: CASSLVAPEGGYTF. Drawing the rest from reference TRBV7-9 and TRBJ1-2, the complete variable domain is DTGVSQNPRHKITKRGQNVTFRCDPISEHNRLYWYRQTLGQGPEFLTYFQNEAQLEKSRLLSDRFSAERPKGSFSTLEIQRTEQGDSAMYLCASSLVAPEGGYTFGSGTRLTVV.

This clonotype was seen repeatedly, ten times or more. V is TRBV25-1 and J is TRBJ1-5, with D tentatively TRBD1 (6 bases). Germline CDR1 MGHDK, CDR2 SYGVNS. V shed 5 bases and J shed 8 bases, with 25 bases lying between them. This CDR3 has 17 residues. The CDR3 reads CASSNPPRQDLREPQHF. The CDR3 region has the DNA TGTGCCAGCAGTAATCCCCCTCGACAGGACCTGAGAGAGCCCCAGCATTTT.

J is TRBJ2-5 and V is TRBV5-5, with TRBD1 matching 9 bases. The CDR3 totals 15 residues. The J segment lost 4 bases and the V segment lost 2 bases, leaving 6 bases of the junction unmatched. Looked up from germline, CDR1 is SGHKS and CDR2 is YYEKEE (reference sequence). The CDR3 protein is CASSFRTGAIETQYF. CDR3 DNA sequence: TGTGCCAGCAGCTTCCGGACAGGGGCAATAGAGACCCAGTACTTC.

This clonotype was seen many times. The chain links TRBV7-2 to TRBJ2-5, with a weak D call TRBD2 (6 bases). The CDR3 extends over 14 amino acids. Germline assignment: CDR1 SGHTA and CDR2 FQGNSA. Trimming shortened V by 3 bases and J by 5 bases, and 13 bases separated the two germline ends. The CDR3 DNA reads TGTGCCAGCAGCTTGGGGGGACCTTGGGAGACCCAGTACTTC. Protein product: CASSLGGPWETQYF.

This clonotype was recorded many times. The chain employs TRBV7-2 and TRBJ2-1, with 8 bases fitting TRBD2. CDR1 and CDR2 from the germline V gene are SGHTA and FQGNSA. Trimming took 1 base from V and 6 from J; bases not matched to a gene: 2. The CDR3 is made up of 14 amino acids. DNA of the CDR3: TGTGCCAGCAGCTTAGTTACTAGCGGCAATGAGCAGTTCTTC. This translates into CASSLVTSGNEQFF.

Comments on this clonotype: Given a much more abundant clone one base away, this may be a read error. Here the CDR3 DNA reads TGTGCCCGTAGTCTAGGACGGGGGCATCAGCCCCAGCATTTT. This translates into CARSLGRGHQPQHF. The chain combines TRBV19 with TRBJ1-5; D is perhaps TRBD1 (6 bases). CDR1 LNHDA and CDR2 SQIVND come from the germline V gene (reference sequence). The length of the CDR3 is 14 residues.

The CDR3: CRRGTGPNTGELFF. The CDR3 DNA is TGCAGGAGGGGGACAGGGCCCAACACCGGGGAGCTGTTTTTT. The chain combines TRBV20-1 with TRBJ2-2; TRBD1 matches 9 bases. Germline V gene sequence: CDR1 DFQATT, CDR2 SNEGSKA (reference sequence). The length of the CDR3 is 14 residues.